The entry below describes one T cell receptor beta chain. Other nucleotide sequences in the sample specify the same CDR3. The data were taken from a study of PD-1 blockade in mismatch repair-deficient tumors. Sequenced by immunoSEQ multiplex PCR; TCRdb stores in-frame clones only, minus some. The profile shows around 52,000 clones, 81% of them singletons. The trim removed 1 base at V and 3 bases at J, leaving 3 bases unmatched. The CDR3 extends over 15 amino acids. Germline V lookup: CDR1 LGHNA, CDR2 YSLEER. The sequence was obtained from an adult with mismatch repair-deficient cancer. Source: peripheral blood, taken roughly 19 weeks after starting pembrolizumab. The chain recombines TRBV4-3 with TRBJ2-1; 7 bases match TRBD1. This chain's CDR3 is CASSQGAGGYNEQFF. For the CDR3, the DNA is TGCGCCAGCAGCCAAGGGGCAGGGGGCTACAATGAGCAGTTCTTC.